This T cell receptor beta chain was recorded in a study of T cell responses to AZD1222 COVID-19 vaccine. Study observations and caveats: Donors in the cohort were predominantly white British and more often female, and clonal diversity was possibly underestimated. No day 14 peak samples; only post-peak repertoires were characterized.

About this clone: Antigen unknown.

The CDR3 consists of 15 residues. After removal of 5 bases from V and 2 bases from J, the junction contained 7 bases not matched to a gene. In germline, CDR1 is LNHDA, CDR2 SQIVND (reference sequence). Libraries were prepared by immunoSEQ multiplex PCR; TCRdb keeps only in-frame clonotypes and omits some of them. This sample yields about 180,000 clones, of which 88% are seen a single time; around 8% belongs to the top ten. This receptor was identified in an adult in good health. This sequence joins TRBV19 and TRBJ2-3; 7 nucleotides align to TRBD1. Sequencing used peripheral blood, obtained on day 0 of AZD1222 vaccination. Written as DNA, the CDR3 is TGTGCCAGTAGTGACGACAGGGCTAACACAGATACGCAGTATTTT. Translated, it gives CASSDDRANTDTQYF. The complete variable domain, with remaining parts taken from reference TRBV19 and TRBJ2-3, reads DGGITQSPKYLFRKEGQNVTLSCEQNLNHDAMYWYRQDPGQGLRLIYYSQIVNDFQKGDIAEGYSVSREKKESFPLTVTSAQKNPTAFYLCASSDDRANTDTQYFGPGTRLTVL.